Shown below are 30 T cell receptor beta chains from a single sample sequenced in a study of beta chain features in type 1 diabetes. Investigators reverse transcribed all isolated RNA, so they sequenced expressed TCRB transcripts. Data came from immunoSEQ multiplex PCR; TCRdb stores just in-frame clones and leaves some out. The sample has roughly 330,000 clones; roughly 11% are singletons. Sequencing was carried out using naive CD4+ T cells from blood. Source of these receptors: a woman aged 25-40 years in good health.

CDR3 loop: CASSRATYYQETQYF. Written as DNA, the CDR3 is TGTGCCAGCAGCCGCGCGACTTACTACCAAGAGACCCAGTACTTC. This rearrangement joins TRBV5-4 to TRBJ2-5; D is unresolved. The CDR3 loop spans 15 amino acids. Germline CDR1 reads SGHNT; CDR2 reads YYREEE (reference sequence). Trimming stripped 4 bases from V and 0 bases from J, with 13 bases between.

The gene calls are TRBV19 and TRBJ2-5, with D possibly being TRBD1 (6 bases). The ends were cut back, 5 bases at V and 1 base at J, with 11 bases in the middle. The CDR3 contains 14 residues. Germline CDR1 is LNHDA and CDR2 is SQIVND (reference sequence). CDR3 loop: CASSHTGPQETQYF. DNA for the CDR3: TGTGCCAGTAGTCATACAGGGCCCCAAGAGACCCAGTACTTC. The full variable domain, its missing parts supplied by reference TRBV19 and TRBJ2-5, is DGGITQSPKYLFRKEGQNVTLSCEQNLNHDAMYWYRQDPGQGLRLIYYSQIVNDFQKGDIAEGYSVSREKKESFPLTVTSAQKNPTAFYLCASSHTGPQETQYFGPGTRLLVL.

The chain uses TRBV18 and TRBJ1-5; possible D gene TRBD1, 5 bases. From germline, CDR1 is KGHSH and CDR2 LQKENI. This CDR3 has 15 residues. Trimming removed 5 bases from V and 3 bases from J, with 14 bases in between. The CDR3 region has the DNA TGTGCCAGCTCATCGCGGGACGGCTACAATCAGCCCCAGCATTTT. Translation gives CASSSRDGYNQPQHF.

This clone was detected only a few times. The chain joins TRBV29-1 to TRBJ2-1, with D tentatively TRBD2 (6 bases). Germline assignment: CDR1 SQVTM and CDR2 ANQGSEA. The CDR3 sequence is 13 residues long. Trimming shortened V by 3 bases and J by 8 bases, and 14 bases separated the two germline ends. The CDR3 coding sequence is TGCAGCGTTGAGGCGGGACGGACTGATGAGCAGTTCTTC. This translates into CSVEAGRTDEQFF.

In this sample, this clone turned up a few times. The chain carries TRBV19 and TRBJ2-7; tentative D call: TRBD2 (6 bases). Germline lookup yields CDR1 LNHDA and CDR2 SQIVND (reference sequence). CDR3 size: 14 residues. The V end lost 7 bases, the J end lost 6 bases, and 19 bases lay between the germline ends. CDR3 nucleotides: TGTGCCAGTACCCGAGTGGCGGGGACGGGCGAGCAGTACTTC. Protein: CASTRVAGTGEQYF.

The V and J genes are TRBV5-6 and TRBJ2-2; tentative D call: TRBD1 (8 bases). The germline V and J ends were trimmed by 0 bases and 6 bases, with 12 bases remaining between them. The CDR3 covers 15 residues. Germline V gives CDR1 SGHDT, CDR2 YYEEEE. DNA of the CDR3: TGTGCCAGCAGCTTGGGACAGGGGAGGGCCGGGGAGCTGTTTTTT. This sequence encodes CASSLGQGRAGELFF.

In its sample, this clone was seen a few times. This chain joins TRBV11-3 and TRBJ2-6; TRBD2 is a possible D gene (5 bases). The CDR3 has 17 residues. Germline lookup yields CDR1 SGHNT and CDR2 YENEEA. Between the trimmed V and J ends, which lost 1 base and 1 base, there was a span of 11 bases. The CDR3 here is CASSLGHGESGANVLTF. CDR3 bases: TGTGCCAGCAGCTTAGGACACGGGGAATCTGGGGCCAACGTCCTGACTTTC. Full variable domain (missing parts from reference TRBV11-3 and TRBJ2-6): EAGVVQSPRYKIIEKKQPVAFWCNPISGHNTLYWYLQNLGQGPELLIRYENEEAVDDSQLPKDRFSAERLKGVDSTLKIQPAELGDSAVYLCASSLGHGESGANVLTFGAGSRLTVL.

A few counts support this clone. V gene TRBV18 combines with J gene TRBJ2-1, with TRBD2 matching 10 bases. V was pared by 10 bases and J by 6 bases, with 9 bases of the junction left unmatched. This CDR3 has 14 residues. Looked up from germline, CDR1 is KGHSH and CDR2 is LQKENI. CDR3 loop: CANSRTSGPNEQFF. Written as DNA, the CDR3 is TGTGCCAACTCCAGGACTAGCGGACCCAATGAGCAGTTCTTC.

CDR3 in DNA: TGTGCCAGTAGACGCGGGAGCCCCACAGATACGCAGTATTTT. Translating it yields CASRRGSPTDTQYF. The rearrangement joins TRBV19 to TRBJ2-3, with 7 positions matching TRBD2. The CDR3 runs to 14 residues. J gave up 2 bases and V 6 bases, and 5 bases lay outside the gene matches. Germline V CDR1 and CDR2: LNHDA, SQIVND (reference sequence).

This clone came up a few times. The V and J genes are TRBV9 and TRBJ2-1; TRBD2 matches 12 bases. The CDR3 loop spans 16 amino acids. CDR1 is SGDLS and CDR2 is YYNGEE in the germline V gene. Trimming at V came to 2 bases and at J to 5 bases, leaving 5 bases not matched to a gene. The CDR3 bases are TGTGCCAGCAGCGTCCTAGCGGGAGGGCTCAACAATGAGCAGTTCTTC. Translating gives CASSVLAGGLNNEQFF.

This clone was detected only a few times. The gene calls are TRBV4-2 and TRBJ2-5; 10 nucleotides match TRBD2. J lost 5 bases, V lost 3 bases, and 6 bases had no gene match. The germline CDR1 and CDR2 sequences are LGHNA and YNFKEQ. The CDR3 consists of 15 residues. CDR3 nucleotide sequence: TGTGCCAGCAGCCAGCGGGGACTAGCGTCGGAGACCCAGTACTTC. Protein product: CASSQRGLASETQYF.

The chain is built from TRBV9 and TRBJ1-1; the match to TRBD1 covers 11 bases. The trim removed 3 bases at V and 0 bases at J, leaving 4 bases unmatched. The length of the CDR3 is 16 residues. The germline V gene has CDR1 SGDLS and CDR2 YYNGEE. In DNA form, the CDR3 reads TGTGCCAGCAGCGATGGACAGGGGGCTTTGAACACTGAAGCTTTCTTT. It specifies CASSDGQGALNTEAFF.

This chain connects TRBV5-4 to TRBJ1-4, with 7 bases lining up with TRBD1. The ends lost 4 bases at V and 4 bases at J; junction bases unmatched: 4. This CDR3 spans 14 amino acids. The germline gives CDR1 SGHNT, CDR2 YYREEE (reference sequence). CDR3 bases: TGTGCCAGCAGCCGGGACAGCTTTAATGAAAAACTGTTTTTT. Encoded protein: CASSRDSFNEKLFF. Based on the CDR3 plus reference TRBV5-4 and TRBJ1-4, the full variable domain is ETGVTQSPTHLIKTRGQQVTLRCSSQSGHNTVSWYQQALGQGPQFIFQYYREEENGRGNFPPRFSGLQFPNYSSELNVNALELDDSALYLCASSRDSFNEKLFFGSGTQLSVL.

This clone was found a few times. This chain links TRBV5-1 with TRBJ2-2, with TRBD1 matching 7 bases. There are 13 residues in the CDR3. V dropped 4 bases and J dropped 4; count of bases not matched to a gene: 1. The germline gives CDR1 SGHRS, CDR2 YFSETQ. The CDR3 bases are TGCGCCAGCAGCACAGGGGTCACCGGGGAGCTGTTTTTT. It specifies CASSTGVTGELFF.

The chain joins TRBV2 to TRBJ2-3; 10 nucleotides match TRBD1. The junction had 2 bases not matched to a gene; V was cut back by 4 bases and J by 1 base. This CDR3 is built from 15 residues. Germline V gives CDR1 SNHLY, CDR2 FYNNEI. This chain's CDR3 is CASSAGTGGTDTQYF. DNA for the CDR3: TGTGCCAGCAGTGCCGGGACAGGGGGCACAGATACGCAGTATTTT.

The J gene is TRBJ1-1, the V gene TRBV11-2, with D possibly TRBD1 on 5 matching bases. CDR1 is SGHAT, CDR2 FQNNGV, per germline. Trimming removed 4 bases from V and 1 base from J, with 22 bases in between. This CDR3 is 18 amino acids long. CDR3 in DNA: TGTGCCAGCAGCTCCCCCCAAGGGGAACGGATTTCGAACACTGAAGCTTTCTTT. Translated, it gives CASSSPQGERISNTEAFF.

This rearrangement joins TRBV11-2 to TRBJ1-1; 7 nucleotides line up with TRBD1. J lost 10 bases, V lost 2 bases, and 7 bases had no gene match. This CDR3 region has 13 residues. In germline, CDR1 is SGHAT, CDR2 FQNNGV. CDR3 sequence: CASSLTGDLAAFF. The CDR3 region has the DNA TGTGCCAGCAGCTTAACAGGGGATTTGGCAGCTTTCTTT.

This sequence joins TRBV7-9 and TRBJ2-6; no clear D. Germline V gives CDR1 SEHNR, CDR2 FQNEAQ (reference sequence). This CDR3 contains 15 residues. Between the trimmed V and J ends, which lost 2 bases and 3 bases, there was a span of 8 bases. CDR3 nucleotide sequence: TGTGCCAGCAGCTTATACCGGGTTGGGGCCAACGTCCTGACTTTC. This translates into CASSLYRVGANVLTF. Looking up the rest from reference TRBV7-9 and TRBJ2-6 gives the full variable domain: DTGVSQNPRHKITKRGQNVTFRCDPISEHNRLYWYRQTLGQGPEFLTYFQNEAQLEKSRLLSDRFSAERPKGSFSTLEIQRTEQGDSAMYLCASSLYRVGANVLTFGAGSRLTVL.

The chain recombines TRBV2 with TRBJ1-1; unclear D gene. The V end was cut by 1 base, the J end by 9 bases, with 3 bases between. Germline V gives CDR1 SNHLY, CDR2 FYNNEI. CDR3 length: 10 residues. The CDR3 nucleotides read TGTGCCAGCAGTGAAGTTAAAGCTTTCTTT. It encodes CASSEVKAFF.

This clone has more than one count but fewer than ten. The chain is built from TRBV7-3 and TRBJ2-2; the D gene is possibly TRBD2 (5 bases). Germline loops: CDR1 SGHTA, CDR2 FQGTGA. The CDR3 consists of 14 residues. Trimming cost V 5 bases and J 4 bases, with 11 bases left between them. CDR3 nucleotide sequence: TGTGCCAGCAGCCGAACGGGGTCCACCGGGGAGCTGTTTTTT. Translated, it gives CASSRTGSTGELFF.

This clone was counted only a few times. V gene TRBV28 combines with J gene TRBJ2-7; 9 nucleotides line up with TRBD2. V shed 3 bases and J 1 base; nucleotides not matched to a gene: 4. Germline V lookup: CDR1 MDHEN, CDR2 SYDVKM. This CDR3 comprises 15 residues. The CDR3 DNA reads TGTGCCAGCAGTTTGGCTAGCGGGAAATCCTACGAGCAGTACTTC. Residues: CASSLASGKSYEQYF. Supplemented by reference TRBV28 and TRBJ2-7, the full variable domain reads DVKVTQSSRYLVKRTGEKVFLECVQDMDHENMFWYRQDPGLGLRLIYFSYDVKMKEKGDIPEGYSVSREKKERFSLILESASTNQTSMYLCASSLASGKSYEQYFGPGTRLTVT.

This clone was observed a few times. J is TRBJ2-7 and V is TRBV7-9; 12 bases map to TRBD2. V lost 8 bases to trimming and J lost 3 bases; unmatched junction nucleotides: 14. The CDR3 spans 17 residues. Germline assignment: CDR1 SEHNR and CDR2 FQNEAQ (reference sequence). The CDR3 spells CASDSSSSGRARYEQYF. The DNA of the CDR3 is TGTGCCAGCGATTCATCTTCTAGCGGGAGGGCCCGCTACGAGCAGTACTTC.

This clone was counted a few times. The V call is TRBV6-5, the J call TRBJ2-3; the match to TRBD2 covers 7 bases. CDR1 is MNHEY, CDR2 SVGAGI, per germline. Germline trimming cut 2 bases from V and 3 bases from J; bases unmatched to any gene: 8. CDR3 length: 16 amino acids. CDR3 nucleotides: TGTGCCAGCAGTTACGCTAGCGTGCGGGGGACAGATACGCAGTATTTT. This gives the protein CASSYASVRGTDTQYF.

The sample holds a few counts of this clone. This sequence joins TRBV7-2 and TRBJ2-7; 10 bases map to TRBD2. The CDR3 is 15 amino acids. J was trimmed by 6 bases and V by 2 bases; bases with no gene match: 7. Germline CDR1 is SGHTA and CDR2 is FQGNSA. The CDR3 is CASSLTGTSALEQYF. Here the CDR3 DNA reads TGTGCCAGCAGCTTAACCGGGACTAGCGCCCTCGAGCAGTACTTC.

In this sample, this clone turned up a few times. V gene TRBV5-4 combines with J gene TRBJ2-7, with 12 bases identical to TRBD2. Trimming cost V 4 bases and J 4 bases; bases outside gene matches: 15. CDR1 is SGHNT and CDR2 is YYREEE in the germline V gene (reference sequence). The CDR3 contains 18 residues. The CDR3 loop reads CASSRSGFTTSGRYEQYF. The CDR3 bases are TGTGCCAGCAGCCGCTCAGGGTTCACGACTAGCGGGAGATACGAGCAGTACTTC. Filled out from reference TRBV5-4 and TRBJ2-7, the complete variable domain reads ETGVTQSPTHLIKTRGQQVTLRCSSQSGHNTVSWYQQALGQGPQFIFQYYREEENGRGNFPPRFSGLQFPNYSSELNVNALELDDSALYLCASSRSGFTTSGRYEQYFGPGTRLTVT.

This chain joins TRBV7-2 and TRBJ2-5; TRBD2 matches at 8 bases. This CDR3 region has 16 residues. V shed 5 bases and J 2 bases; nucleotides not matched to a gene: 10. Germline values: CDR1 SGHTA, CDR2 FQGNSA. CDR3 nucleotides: TGTGCCAGCAGCCAGAATAGCGGGACTACACAAGAGACCCAGTACTTC. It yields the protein CASSQNSGTTQETQYF.

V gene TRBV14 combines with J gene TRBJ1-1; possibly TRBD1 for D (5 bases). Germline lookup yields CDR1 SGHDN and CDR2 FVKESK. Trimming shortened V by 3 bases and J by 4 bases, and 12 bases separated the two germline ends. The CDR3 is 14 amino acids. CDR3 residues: CASSHRARVTEAFF. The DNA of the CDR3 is TGTGCCAGCAGCCACCGAGCCAGGGTCACTGAAGCTTTCTTT.

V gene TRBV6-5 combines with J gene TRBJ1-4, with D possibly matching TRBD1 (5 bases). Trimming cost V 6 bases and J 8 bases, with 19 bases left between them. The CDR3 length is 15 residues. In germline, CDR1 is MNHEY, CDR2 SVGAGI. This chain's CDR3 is CASRRGSGEGEKLFF. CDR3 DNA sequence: TGTGCCAGCAGGCGCGGTTCGGGGGAGGGCGAAAAACTGTTTTTT.

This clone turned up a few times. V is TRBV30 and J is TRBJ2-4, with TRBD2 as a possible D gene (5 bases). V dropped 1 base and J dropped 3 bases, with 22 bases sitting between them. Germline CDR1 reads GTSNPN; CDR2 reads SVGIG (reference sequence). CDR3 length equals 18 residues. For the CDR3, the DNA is TGTGCCTGGAGTGCCACCGGGCTAGCTACCCTAGGCAAAAACATTCAGTACTTC. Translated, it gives CAWSATGLATLGKNIQYF.

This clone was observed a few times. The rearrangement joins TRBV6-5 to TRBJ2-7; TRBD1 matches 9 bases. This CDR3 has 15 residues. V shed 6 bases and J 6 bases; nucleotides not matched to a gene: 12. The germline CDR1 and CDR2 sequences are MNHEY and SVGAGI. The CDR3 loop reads CASSARGTGIAEQYF. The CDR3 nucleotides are TGTGCCAGCAGCGCGAGAGGGACAGGGATAGCCGAGCAGTACTTC.